The present TCR beta chain was sequenced within a study of Ad26.COV2.S vaccination and SARS-CoV-2 variants. About the study: In the study, Ad26.COV2.S was injected intramuscularly once, or twice 56 days apart. Findings and caveats of the study: Marked by substantial breadth, spike-specific CD8+ and CD4+ T cell responses were reportedly seen after vaccination. From the TCR breadth and depth analyses, total T cell responses may have been underestimated.

Treatment denoted: some 20 received Ad26.COV2.S at low or high dose, single or two shots; 5 received placebo; per-sample allocation not given. Samples were taken on day 63 after the first vaccine or placebo injection. An Ad26 vector expressing Wuhan-strain SARS-CoV-2 spike constituted the vaccine. Concerning this clone itself: Its antigen is still unknown. Within the sample, other DNA sequences also encode this same CDR3.

TCRdb's table, derived via immunoSEQ multiplex PCR, lists solely in-frame clones and lacks some. Of a few hundred thousand clones in the sample, 88% are singletons; the top ten hold 3.5% to 4%. J gave up 2 bases and V 3 bases, and 1 base lay outside the gene matches. Germline-derived CDR1 and CDR2 are MDHEN and SYDVKM. The CDR3 is made up of 13 amino acids. Here the sequenced sample was peripheral blood, taken in a trial of Ad26.COV2.S vaccine versus placebo. The receptor was isolated from a person aged 18 to 59 who received the Ad26.COV2.S COVID-19 vaccine or a placebo. V usage is TRBV28 and J usage is TRBJ2-7, with 7 bases that match TRBD1. The CDR3 is CASSFRGTYEQYF. CDR3 DNA: TGTGCCAGCAGTTTCAGGGGGACCTACGAGCAGTACTTC.